Presented here are 10 T cell receptor beta chains from one specimen sequenced in a study of T cell repertoires in cytomegalovirus infection. TCRdb processed the reads anew with MiXCR; each CDR3 protein has one entry. This table has fewer than 550,000 distinct CDR3 sequences, about a quarter appearing once. Sequencing input: PBMCs. These receptors all come from a human donor in good health (CMV status not recorded). Some clones in this sample may be carry-over from other donors' samples.

This clonotype was seen more than once but under ten times. The chain employs TRBV7-6 and TRBJ2-1; 12 positions match TRBD2. With V trimmed by 6 bases and J by 2 bases, 8 bases remained unmatched. The CDR3 has 17 amino acids. From germline, CDR1 is SGHVS and CDR2 FNYEAQ. The chain's CDR3 is CASSPTSGRDPYNEQFF. CDR3 coding DNA: TGTGCCAGCAGTCCGACTAGCGGGAGAGATCCCTACAATGAGCAGTTCTTC.

The chain links TRBV19 to TRBJ1-2, with a weak D call TRBD1 (5 bases). CDR3 length: 16 amino acids. Trimming pared 7 bases from V and 7 bases from J, leaving 25 bases between. Germline values: CDR1 LNHDA, CDR2 SQIVND (reference sequence). The CDR3 is CASKRDEGEARGGYTF. The CDR3, as DNA: TGTGCCAGTAAGAGGGACGAGGGCGAAGCTAGAGGTGGCTACACCTTC.

This clonotype appeared a single time. V is TRBV24-1 and J is TRBJ1-2, with D unresolved. Trimming stripped 3 bases from V and 4 bases from J, with 17 bases between. The CDR3 spans 16 residues. Per germline, CDR1 KGHDR and CDR2 SFDVKD. This CDR3 is CATSDPRAGPGYGYTF. The DNA of the CDR3 is TGTGCCACCAGTGATCCTAGGGCCGGCCCGGGCTATGGCTACACCTTC.

The rearrangement joins TRBV4-1 to TRBJ2-5; D unresolved. The CDR3 is 15 amino acids. Germline CDR1 and CDR2: MGHRA and YSYEKL. Trimming took 0 bases from V and 4 from J, leaving 12 bases between them. Written as DNA, the CDR3 is TGCGCCAGCAGCCAAGATCCCCTGCGAGTAGAGACCCAGTACTTC. Encoded protein: CASSQDPLRVETQYF.

This clonotype was seen repeatedly, ten times or more. J is TRBJ1-5 and V is TRBV6-2 or TRBV6-3; no firm D call. The germline gives CDR1 MNHEY, CDR2 SVGEGT. Trimming left V 2 bases short and J 2 bases short, with 7 bases between. This CDR3 is built from 14 residues. CDR3: CASSYTVGNQPQHF. DNA for the CDR3: TGTGCCAGCAGTTACACAGTTGGCAATCAGCCCCAGCATTTT.

The chain has TRBV18 and TRBJ2-3, with TRBD2 identical over 7 bases. The CDR3 has 15 residues. Unmatched junction bases numbered 8, after V lost 0 bases and J lost 8 bases. Germline CDR1 reads KGHSH; CDR2 reads LQKENI. This chain's CDR3 is CASSPPFAGEGTQYF. The CDR3 region has the DNA TGTGCCAGCTCACCACCCTTTGCGGGAGAAGGTACGCAGTATTTT.

This clonotype was picked up many times. The chain recombines TRBV7-2 with TRBJ2-5; possibly TRBD2 for D (6 bases). The CDR3 contains 12 residues. The V end was cut by 6 bases, the J end by 8 bases, with 13 bases between. CDR1 and CDR2 from the germline V gene are SGHTA and FQGNSA. CDR3 DNA sequence: TGTGCCAGCAGTTCAACGCGGGATACCCAGTACTTC. Protein product: CASSSTRDTQYF.

The rearrangement joins TRBV7-2 to TRBJ2-7; 8 nucleotides agree with TRBD1. There are 15 residues in the CDR3. Germline V gene lookup returns CDR1 SGHTA and CDR2 FQGNSA. V gave up 4 bases and J gave up 5 bases; unmatched junction bases: 10. CDR3 protein: CASSSRGQVLHEQYF. The CDR3 bases are TGTGCCAGCAGCTCCCGGGGACAGGTGTTACACGAGCAGTACTTC.

Ten or more counts support this clonotype. The chain links TRBV7-8 to TRBJ1-5; D not certain. V was pared by 1 base and J by 5 bases, with 12 bases between. The CDR3 consists of 15 residues. Germline V gene data show CDR1 as SGHVS and CDR2 as FQNEAQ. The CDR3 region is CASSLEGGGYQPQHF. CDR3 bases: TGTGCCAGCAGCTTAGAGGGAGGCGGGTATCAGCCCCAGCATTTT.

The table lists this clonotype with a count of one. V gene TRBV24-1 combines with J gene TRBJ2-1; TRBD2 aligns across 9 bases. V shed 4 bases, J shed 8 bases, and the junction held 17 bases outside the gene matches. Germline V gives CDR1 KGHDR, CDR2 SFDVKD. This CDR3 is built from 18 residues. The CDR3 region is CATSEITPGPSGAYEQFF. CDR3 nucleotide sequence: TGTGCCACCAGTGAGATCACCCCAGGGCCTAGCGGGGCTTATGAGCAGTTCTTC.